Listed below are T cell receptor beta chains from one sample, sequenced in a study of CD8+ T cells in alopecia areata. This table comes from immunoSEQ multiplex PCR, and its TCRdb copy is limited to in-frame clones, with some not included. The sample has 150,000 to 180,000 clones, about 53% seen once. This material consisted of CD8+ T cells sorted from blood, taken at week 0. The receptors shown here come from a human donor with alopecia areata. The CDR3 runs from the conserved cysteine through the conserved F or W. Each record gives: CDR3 protein, CDR3 DNA, clone size, V gene, D gene, J gene. A D gene is named only where the DNA matches it firmly. Rows give clone size only sometimes, using once, few, many, or a class for an expanded clone.

CDR3: CAWSQGEGSTDTQYF
DNA: TGTGCCTGGAGCCAAGGGGAGGGCAGCACAGATACGCAGTATTTT
size: .
V: TRBV30
D: TRBD2
J: TRBJ2-3

CDR3: CASSSDSTAGANVLTF
DNA: TGTGCCAGCAGCTCCGATTCCACGGCTGGGGCCAACGTCCTGACTTTC
size: .
V: TRBV13
D: .
J: TRBJ2-6

CDR3: CASTGGSSTDTQYF
DNA: TGTGCCAGCACGGGCGGGTCTAGCACAGATACGCAGTATTTT
size: .
V: TRBV6-5
D: .
J: TRBJ2-3

CDR3: CASRLQGIYGYTF
DNA: TGTGCCAGCCGACTACAGGGAATCTATGGCTACACCTTC
size: few
V: TRBV19
D: .
J: TRBJ1-2

CDR3: CASSQDGASADTQYF
DNA: TGCGCCAGCAGCCAAGACGGGGCTAGCGCAGATACGCAGTATTTT
size: few
V: TRBV4-1
D: .
J: TRBJ2-3

CDR3: CASSLGVGQGTDTQYF
DNA: TGTGCCAGCAGCCTGGGGGTTGGGCAGGGCACAGATACGCAGTATTTT
size: .
V: TRBV27
D: .
J: TRBJ2-3

CDR3: CSGTKSSYNEQFF
DNA: TGCAGCGGGACCAAGAGCTCCTACAATGAGCAGTTCTTC
size: few
V: TRBV29-1
D: .
J: TRBJ2-1

CDR3: CASSRQVGDYGYTF
DNA: TGTGCCAGTAGTCGACAGGTGGGCGACTATGGCTACACCTTC
size: .
V: TRBV19
D: .
J: TRBJ1-2

CDR3: CASSLWGSGGPDPQYF
DNA: TGTGCCAGCAGTTTATGGGGTAGCGGGGGGCCCGACCCGCAGTATTTT
size: once
V: TRBV27
D: TRBD2
J: TRBJ2-3

CDR3: CASSVAGGTDNEQFF
DNA: TGTGCCAGCAGCGTAGCGGGGGGCACAGACAATGAGCAGTTCTTC
size: .
V: TRBV9
D: .
J: TRBJ2-1

CDR3: CASSVRGSNTQYF
DNA: TGTGCCAGCAGCGTCCGGGGGAGCAATACGCAGTATTTT
size: .
V: TRBV13
D: .
J: TRBJ2-3

CDR3: CSVPLGRRDSTYEQYF
DNA: TGCAGCGTCCCCCTAGGGAGACGGGACAGCACCTACGAGCAGTACTTC
size: .
V: TRBV29-1
D: TRBD1
J: TRBJ2-7

CDR3: CASSLGDYQPQHF
DNA: TGTGCCAGCAGCTTGGGCGATTATCAGCCCCAGCATTTT
size: .
V: TRBV5-6
D: .
J: TRBJ1-5

CDR3: CASSLDGGNYGYTF
DNA: TGTGCCAGCAGCTTAGACGGCGGTAACTATGGCTACACCTTC
size: .
V: TRBV11-2
D: .
J: TRBJ1-2

CDR3: CASSLTWTGQPTEQYF
DNA: TGTGCCAGCAGTCTGACTTGGACAGGACAACCTACGGAGCAGTACTTC
size: .
V: TRBV27
D: TRBD1
J: TRBJ2-7

CDR3: CASSPRGTGNQPQHF
DNA: TGTGCCAGCAGTCCACGGGGCACGGGCAATCAGCCCCAGCATTTT
size: .
V: TRBV27
D: .
J: TRBJ1-5

CDR3: CASTSGDGTYEQYF
DNA: TGCGCCAGCACCTCGGGCGACGGAACCTACGAGCAGTACTTC
size: .
V: TRBV5-1
D: .
J: TRBJ2-7

CDR3: CASSQDNYEQYF
DNA: TGTGCCAGCAGTCAAGATAACTACGAGCAGTACTTC
size: .
V: TRBV2
D: .
J: TRBJ2-7

CDR3: CASSLVSDRDAALYGYTF
DNA: TGTGCCAGCTCACTGGTTTCGGACAGGGACGCCGCCCTCTATGGCTACACCTTC
size: .
V: TRBV18
D: TRBD1
J: TRBJ1-2

CDR3: CSVEGPNQYQETQYF
DNA: TGCAGCGTTGAAGGGCCCAACCAGTACCAAGAGACCCAGTACTTC
size: .
V: TRBV29-1
D: .
J: TRBJ2-5

CDR3: CASSLGSSGRNTGELFF
DNA: TGCGCCAGCAGCTTAGGGTCTAGCGGGCGCAACACCGGGGAGCTGTTTTTT
size: once
V: TRBV5-1
D: TRBD2
J: TRBJ2-2

CDR3: CASSQGWGQGEFAGELFF
DNA: TGCGCCAGCAGCCAAGGATGGGGACAGGGGGAATTTGCCGGGGAGCTGTTTTTT
size: .
V: TRBV4-3
D: TRBD1
J: TRBJ2-2

CDR3: CASRRGNTEAFF
DNA: TGTGCCAGCAGGAGGGGAAACACTGAAGCTTTCTTT
size: .
V: TRBV27
D: .
J: TRBJ1-1

CDR3: CASTPTRWERGEQFF
DNA: TGTGCCAGCACCCCCACCCGCTGGGAAAGGGGTGAGCAGTTCTTC
size: few
V: TRBV2
D: .
J: TRBJ2-1

CDR3: CASSPEWGRTEAFF
DNA: TGTGCCAGCAGCCCCGAATGGGGGCGGACTGAAGCTTTCTTT
size: .
V: TRBV7-2
D: .
J: TRBJ1-1

CDR3: CSVERLQGYTEAFF
DNA: TGCAGCGTGGAACGGCTACAGGGGTACACTGAAGCTTTCTTT
size: .
V: TRBV29-1
D: TRBD1
J: TRBJ1-1

CDR3: CAWSVPGGNTEAFF
DNA: TGTGCCTGGAGTGTACCGGGTGGGAACACTGAAGCTTTCTTT
size: .
V: TRBV30
D: .
J: TRBJ1-1

CDR3: CASSPGRIPNSPLHF
DNA: TGTGCCAGCAGCCCCGGACGGATTCCGAATTCACCCCTCCACTTT
size: .
V: TRBV13
D: .
J: TRBJ1-6

CDR3: CSAPGGWEQFF
DNA: TGCAGTGCTCCAGGGGGCTGGGAGCAGTTCTTC
size: many
V: TRBV20-1
D: TRBD1
J: TRBJ2-1

CDR3: CASSYYGTVDEQYF
DNA: TGTGCCAGCAGCTATTATGGGACAGTAGACGAGCAGTACTTC
size: .
V: TRBV7-2
D: TRBD1
J: TRBJ2-7

CDR3: CASSPSRNEQYF
DNA: TGTGCCAGCAGCCCCTCTCGAAACGAGCAGTACTTC
size: .
V: TRBV14
D: .
J: TRBJ2-7

CDR3: CASSVDREVGSPLHF
DNA: TGTGCCAGCAGCGTCGACAGGGAGGTCGGTTCACCCCTCCACTTT
size: .
V: TRBV9
D: TRBD1
J: TRBJ1-6

CDR3: CSVDTGHVEAFF
DNA: TGCAGCGTTGATACAGGGCATGTTGAAGCTTTCTTT
size: once
V: TRBV29-1
D: .
J: TRBJ1-1

CDR3: CASSQGRVGYTF
DNA: TGCGCCAGCAGCCAAGGTCGGGTTGGCTACACCTTC
size: once
V: TRBV4-1
D: .
J: TRBJ1-2

CDR3: CASRPVGGPINEQFF
DNA: TGCGCCAGCAGACCCGTGGGGGGGCCTATCAATGAGCAGTTCTTC
size: .
V: TRBV4-1
D: .
J: TRBJ2-1

CDR3: CSIFDNGYTF
DNA: TGCAGCATCTTCGACAATGGCTACACCTTC
size: few
V: TRBV29-1
D: .
J: TRBJ1-2

CDR3: CSVGATGNTGELFF
DNA: TGCAGCGTTGGTGCGACAGGGAACACCGGGGAGCTGTTTTTT
size: .
V: TRBV29-1
D: .
J: TRBJ2-2

CDR3: CASSQASDSNQPQHF
DNA: TGCGCCAGCAGCCAAGCTTCTGATAGCAATCAGCCCCAGCATTTT
size: .
V: TRBV4-3
D: .
J: TRBJ1-5

CDR3: CASSWGRGEQFF
DNA: TGTGCCAGCAGTTGGGGTCGTGGTGAGCAGTTCTTC
size: few
V: TRBV6-5
D: .
J: TRBJ2-1

CDR3: CASSQDRGNEQYF
DNA: TGTGCCAGCAGTCAGGACAGGGGTAACGAGCAGTACTTC
size: .
V: TRBV27
D: TRBD1
J: TRBJ2-7

CDR3: CASSSDYGYTF
DNA: TGTGCCAGCAGCTCCGACTATGGCTACACCTTC
size: large
V: TRBV7-9
D: .
J: TRBJ1-2

CDR3: CASNGQGSTEAFF
DNA: TGTGCCAGCAACGGACAGGGATCGACTGAAGCTTTCTTT
size: few
V: TRBV5-6
D: TRBD1
J: TRBJ1-1

CDR3: CASSQERRVPYEQYF
DNA: TGCGCCAGCAGCCAAGAAAGGAGGGTCCCCTACGAGCAGTACTTC
size: .
V: TRBV4-3
D: .
J: TRBJ2-7

CDR3: CASSLVGTAGELFF
DNA: TGTGCCAGCAGCTTAGTAGGGACAGCCGGGGAGCTGTTTTTT
size: .
V: TRBV11-1
D: TRBD1
J: TRBJ2-2

CDR3: CAWRRYDTLRSGGYTF
DNA: TGTGCCTGGAGACGGTACGACACCCTCCGATCAGGGGGCTACACCTTC
size: .
V: TRBV30
D: .
J: TRBJ1-2

CDR3: CASSLGEREQFF
DNA: TGTGCCAGCAGCTTAGGAGAGCGTGAGCAGTTCTTC
size: .
V: TRBV11-2
D: .
J: TRBJ2-1

CDR3: CATSGTAGANENQYF
DNA: TGTGCCACCAGCGGTACGGCGGGGGCGAACGAGAACCAGTACTTC
size: .
V: TRBV15
D: .
J: TRBJ2-5

CDR3: CASSLARGHDGYTF
DNA: TGTGCCAGCAGCTTAGCTAGGGGGCACGATGGCTACACCTTC
size: .
V: TRBV7-8
D: TRBD1
J: TRBJ1-2

CDR3: CASSVEGGTEAFF
DNA: TGTGCCAGCAGCGTAGAGGGGGGCACTGAAGCTTTCTTT
size: .
V: TRBV9
D: .
J: TRBJ1-1

CDR3: CASSQSGSAGNTIYF
DNA: TGCGCCAGCAGTCAGTCAGGGTCCGCTGGAAACACCATATATTTT
size: .
V: TRBV23-1
D: .
J: TRBJ1-3

CDR3: CASSGAYEQYF
DNA: TGTGCCAGCAGCGGAGCCTACGAGCAGTACTTC
size: .
V: TRBV7-9
D: .
J: TRBJ2-7

CDR3: CAWRGYGYTF
DNA: TGTGCCTGGAGGGGCTATGGCTACACCTTC
size: .
V: TRBV30
D: .
J: TRBJ1-2

CDR3: CSVEDLAEAFF
DNA: TGCAGCGTTGAAGATCTAGCTGAAGCTTTCTTT
size: .
V: TRBV29-1
D: .
J: TRBJ1-1